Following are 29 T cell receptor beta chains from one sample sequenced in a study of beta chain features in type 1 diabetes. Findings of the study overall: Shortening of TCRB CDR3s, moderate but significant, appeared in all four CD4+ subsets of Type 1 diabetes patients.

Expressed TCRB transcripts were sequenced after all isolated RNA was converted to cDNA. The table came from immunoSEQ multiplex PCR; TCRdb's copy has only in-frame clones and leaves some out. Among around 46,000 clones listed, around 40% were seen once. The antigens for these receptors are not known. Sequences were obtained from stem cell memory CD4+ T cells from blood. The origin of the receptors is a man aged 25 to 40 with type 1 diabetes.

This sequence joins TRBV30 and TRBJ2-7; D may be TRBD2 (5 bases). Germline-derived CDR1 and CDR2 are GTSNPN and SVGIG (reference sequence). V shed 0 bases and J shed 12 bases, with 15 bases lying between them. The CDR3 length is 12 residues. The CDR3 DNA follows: TGTGCCTGGAGTGTTTCGGGAACCAGACCGTACTTC. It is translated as CAWSVSGTRPYF.

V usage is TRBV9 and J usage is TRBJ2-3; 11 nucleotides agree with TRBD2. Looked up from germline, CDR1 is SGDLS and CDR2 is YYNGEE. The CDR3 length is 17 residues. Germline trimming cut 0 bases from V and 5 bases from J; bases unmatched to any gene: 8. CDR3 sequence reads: CASSVALAGGLQDTQYF. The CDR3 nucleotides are TGTGCCAGCAGCGTAGCATTAGCGGGAGGGCTTCAAGATACGCAGTATTTT. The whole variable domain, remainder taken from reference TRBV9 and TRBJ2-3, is DSGVTQTPKHLITATGQRVTLRCSPRSGDLSVYWYQQSLDQGLQFLIQYYNGEERAKGNILERFSAQQFPDLHSELNLSSLELGDSALYFCASSVALAGGLQDTQYFGPGTRLTVL.

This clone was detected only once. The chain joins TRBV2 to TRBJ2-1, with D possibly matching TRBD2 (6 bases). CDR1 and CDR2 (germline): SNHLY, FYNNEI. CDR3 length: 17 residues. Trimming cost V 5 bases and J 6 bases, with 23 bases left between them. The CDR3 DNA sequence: TGTGCCAGCAGTCAGGGACTTCGGGAGTGGATAGGCAATGAGCAGTTCTTC. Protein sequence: CASSQGLREWIGNEQFF.

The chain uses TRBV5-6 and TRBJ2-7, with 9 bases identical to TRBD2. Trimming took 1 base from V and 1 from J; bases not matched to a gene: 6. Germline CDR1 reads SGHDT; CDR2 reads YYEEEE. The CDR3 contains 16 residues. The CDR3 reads CASSLIVTSGSYEQYF. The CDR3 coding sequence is TGTGCCAGCAGCTTGATTGTGACTAGCGGTTCCTACGAGCAGTACTTC.

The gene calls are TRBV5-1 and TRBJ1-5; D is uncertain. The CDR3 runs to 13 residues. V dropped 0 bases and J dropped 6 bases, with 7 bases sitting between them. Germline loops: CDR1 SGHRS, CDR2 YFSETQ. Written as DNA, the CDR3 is TGCGCCAGCAGCTTGGGGGCGTCTCAGCCCCAGCATTTT. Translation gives CASSLGASQPQHF.

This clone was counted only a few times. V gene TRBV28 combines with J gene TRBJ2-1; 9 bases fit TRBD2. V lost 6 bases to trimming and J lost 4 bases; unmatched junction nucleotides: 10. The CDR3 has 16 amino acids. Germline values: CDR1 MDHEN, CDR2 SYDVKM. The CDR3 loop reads CASSYQASGKYNEQFF. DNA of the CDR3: TGTGCCAGCAGCTACCAGGCTAGCGGGAAGTACAATGAGCAGTTCTTC.

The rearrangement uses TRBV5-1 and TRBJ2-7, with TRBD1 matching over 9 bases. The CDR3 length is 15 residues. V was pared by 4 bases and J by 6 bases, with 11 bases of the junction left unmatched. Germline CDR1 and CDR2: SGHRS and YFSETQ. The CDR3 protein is CASSPGTGPPLEQYF. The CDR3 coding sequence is TGCGCCAGCAGCCCCGGGACAGGGCCTCCCCTCGAGCAGTACTTC.

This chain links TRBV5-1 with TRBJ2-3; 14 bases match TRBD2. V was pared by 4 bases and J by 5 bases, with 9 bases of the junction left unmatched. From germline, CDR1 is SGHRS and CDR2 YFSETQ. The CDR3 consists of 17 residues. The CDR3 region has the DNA TGCGCCAGCAGCCGATGGACTAGCGGGAGGTTGGAAGATACGCAGTATTTT. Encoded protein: CASSRWTSGRLEDTQYF.

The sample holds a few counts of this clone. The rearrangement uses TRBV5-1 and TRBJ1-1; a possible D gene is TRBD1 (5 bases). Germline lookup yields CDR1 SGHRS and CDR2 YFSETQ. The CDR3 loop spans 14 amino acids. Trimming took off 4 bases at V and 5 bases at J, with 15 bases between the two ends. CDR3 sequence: CASSLQGVGTEAFF. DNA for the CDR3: TGCGCCAGCAGCCTGCAGGGTGTCGGGACTGAAGCTTTCTTT.

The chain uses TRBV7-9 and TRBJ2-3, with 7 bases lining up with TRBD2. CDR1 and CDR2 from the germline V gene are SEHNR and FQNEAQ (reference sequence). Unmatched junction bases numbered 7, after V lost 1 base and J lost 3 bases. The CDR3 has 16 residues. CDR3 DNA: TGTGCCAGCAGCTTAGGAATCCGGCGGGAGACAGATACGCAGTATTTT. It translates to CASSLGIRRETDTQYF.

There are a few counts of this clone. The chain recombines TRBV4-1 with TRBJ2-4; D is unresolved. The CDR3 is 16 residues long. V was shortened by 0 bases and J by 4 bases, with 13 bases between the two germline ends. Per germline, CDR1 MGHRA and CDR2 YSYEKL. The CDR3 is CASSQDGSSWKNIQYF. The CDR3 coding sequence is TGCGCCAGCAGCCAAGATGGCAGTTCTTGGAAAAACATTCAGTACTTC.

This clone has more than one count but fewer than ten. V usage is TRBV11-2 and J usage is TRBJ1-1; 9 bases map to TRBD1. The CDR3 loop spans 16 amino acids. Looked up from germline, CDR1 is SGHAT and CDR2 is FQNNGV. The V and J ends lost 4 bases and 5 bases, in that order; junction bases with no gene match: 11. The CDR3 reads CASSSTGTGIWTEAFF. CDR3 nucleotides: TGTGCCAGCAGCTCGACCGGGACAGGGATTTGGACTGAAGCTTTCTTT.

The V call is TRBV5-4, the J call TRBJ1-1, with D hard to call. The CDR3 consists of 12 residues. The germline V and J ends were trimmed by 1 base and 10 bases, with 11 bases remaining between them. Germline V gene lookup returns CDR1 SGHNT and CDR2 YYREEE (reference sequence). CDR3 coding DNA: TGTGCCAGCAGCTTGTTGGCCTCCAGAGCTTTCTTT. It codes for CASSLLASRAFF.

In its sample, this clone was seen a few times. CDR3 sequence (DNA): TGTGCCAGCAGCTTAGGAGGTTTAGCGGGAGGGTCCTACGAGCAGTACTTC. Encoded protein: CASSLGGLAGGSYEQYF. The rearrangement joins TRBV7-9 to TRBJ2-7; TRBD2 matches at 11 bases. V dropped 1 base and J dropped 1; count of bases not matched to a gene: 6. The CDR3 consists of 17 residues. Per the germline V gene, CDR1 is SEHNR and CDR2 is FQNEAQ (reference sequence).

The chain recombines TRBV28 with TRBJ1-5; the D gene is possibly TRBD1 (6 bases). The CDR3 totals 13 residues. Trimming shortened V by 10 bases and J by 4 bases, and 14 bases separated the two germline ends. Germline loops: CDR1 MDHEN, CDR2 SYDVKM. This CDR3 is CATQTGPNQPQHF. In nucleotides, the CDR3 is TGTGCCACGCAGACAGGACCGAATCAGCCCCAGCATTTT.

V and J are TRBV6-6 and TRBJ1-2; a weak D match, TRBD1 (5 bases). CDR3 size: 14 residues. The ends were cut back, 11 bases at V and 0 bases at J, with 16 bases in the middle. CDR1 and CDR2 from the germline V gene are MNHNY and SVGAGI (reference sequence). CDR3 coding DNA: TGTGCCTGCCGAGGAGGGGATTCTAACTATGGCTACACCTTC. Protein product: CACRGGDSNYGYTF.

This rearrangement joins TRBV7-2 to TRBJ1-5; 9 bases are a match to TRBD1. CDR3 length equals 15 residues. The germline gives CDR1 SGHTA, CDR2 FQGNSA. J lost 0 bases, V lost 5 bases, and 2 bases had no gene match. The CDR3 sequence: CASSPQGASNQPQHF. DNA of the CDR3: TGTGCCAGCAGCCCACAGGGGGCTAGCAATCAGCCCCAGCATTTT.

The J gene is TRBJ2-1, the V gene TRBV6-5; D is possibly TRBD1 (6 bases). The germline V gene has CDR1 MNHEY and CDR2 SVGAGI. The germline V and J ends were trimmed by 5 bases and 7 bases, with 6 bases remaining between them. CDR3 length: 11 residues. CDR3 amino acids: CASSRGNEQFF. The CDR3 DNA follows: TGTGCCAGCAGTAGGGGGAATGAGCAGTTCTTC.

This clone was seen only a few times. The CDR3 protein is CSAYRERNTIYF. CDR3 coding DNA: TGCAGCGCTTACAGGGAAAGAAACACCATATATTTT. V usage is TRBV29-1 and J usage is TRBJ1-3, with a tentative D call TRBD1 (6 bases). This CDR3 spans 12 amino acids. The germline gives CDR1 SQVTM, CDR2 ANQGSEA. Trimming shortened V by 7 bases and J by 5 bases, and 12 bases separated the two germline ends.

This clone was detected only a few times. CDR3 nucleotides: TGTGCCAGCAGTTTAGCAGGGCCCGGGGAGCTGTTTTTT. Translation: CASSLAGPGELFF. This chain uses TRBV27 with TRBJ2-2, with TRBD1 as a possible D gene (5 bases). V was trimmed by 2 bases and J by 6 bases, leaving 7 bases between them. From germline, CDR1 is MNHEY and CDR2 SMNVEV (reference sequence). The CDR3 runs 13 residues.

CDR3 coding DNA: TGCGCCAGCAGCTTGGGGGCAGCGGGAACTAACACCGGGGAGCTGTTTTTT. Its translation: CASSLGAAGTNTGELFF. The V and J genes are TRBV5-1 and TRBJ2-2; 7 nucleotides align to TRBD2. Germline lookup yields CDR1 SGHRS and CDR2 YFSETQ. Trimming at V came to 0 bases and at J to 2 bases, leaving 7 bases not matched to a gene. The length of the CDR3 is 17 residues.

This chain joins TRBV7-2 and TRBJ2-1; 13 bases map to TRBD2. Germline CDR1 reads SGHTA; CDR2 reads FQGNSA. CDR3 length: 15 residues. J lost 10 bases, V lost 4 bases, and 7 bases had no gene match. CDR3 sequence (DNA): TGTGCCAGCAGCTGGGCCGGGACTAGCGGGACAGAGCAGTTCTTC. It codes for CASSWAGTSGTEQFF.

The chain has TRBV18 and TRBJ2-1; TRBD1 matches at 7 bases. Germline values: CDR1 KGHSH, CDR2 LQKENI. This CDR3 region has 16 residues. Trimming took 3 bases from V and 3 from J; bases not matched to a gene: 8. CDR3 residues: CASSPRDSINYNEQFF. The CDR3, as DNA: TGTGCCAGCTCACCTAGGGACAGTATAAACTACAATGAGCAGTTCTTC.

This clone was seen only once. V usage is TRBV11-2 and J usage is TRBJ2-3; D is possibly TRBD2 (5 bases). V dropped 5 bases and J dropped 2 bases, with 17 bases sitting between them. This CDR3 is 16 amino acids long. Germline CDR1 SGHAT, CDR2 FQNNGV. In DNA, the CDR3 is TGTGCCAGCAGCGCCCTAACTAGGATCTCCACAGATACGCAGTATTTT. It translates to CASSALTRISTDTQYF.

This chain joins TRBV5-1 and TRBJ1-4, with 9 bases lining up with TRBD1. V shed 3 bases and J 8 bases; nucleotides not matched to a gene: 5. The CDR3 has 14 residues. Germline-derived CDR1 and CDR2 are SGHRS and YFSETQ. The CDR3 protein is CASSSGQGEEKLFF. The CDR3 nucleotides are TGCGCCAGCAGCTCGGGACAGGGTGAGGAAAAACTGTTTTTT.

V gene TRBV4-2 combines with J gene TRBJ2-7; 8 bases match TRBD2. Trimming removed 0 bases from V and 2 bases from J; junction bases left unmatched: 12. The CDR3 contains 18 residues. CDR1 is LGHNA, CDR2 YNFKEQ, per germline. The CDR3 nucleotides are TGTGCCAGCAGCCAAGATCATAGGATCGAGCGGGGGACCTACGAGCAGTACTTC. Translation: CASSQDHRIERGTYEQYF.

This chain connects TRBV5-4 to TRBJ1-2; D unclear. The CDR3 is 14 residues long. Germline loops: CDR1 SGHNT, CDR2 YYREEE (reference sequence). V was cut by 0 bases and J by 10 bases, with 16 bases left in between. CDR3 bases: TGTGCCAGCAGCTTGGTTGGTCCTGAGGTCGTCTACACCTTC. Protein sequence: CASSLVGPEVVYTF.

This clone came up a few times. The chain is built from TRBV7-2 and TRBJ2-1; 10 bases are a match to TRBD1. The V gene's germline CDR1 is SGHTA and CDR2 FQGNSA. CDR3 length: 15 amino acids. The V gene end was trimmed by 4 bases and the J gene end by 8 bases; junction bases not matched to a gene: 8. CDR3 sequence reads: CASSSQPTGGYEQFF. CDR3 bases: TGTGCCAGCAGCTCCCAACCGACAGGGGGCTATGAGCAGTTCTTC.

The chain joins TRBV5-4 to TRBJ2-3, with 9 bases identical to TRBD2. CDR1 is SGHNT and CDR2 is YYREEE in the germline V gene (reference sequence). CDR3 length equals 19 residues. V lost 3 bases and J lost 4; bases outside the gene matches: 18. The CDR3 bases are TGTGCCAGCAGCTATACCCTTTCTACTAGCGGGCTAGGGCCAGATACGCAGTATTTT. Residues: CASSYTLSTSGLGPDTQYF.